Below, 10 T cell receptor beta chains from the same sample are listed, as sequenced in a study of blood T cells in healthy people across ages. A second PCR, run for about 6 to 11 cycles, used a sample-barcoded 5' primer plus a J-beta primer mix. Using its own MiXCR run on the 5' RACE reads, TCRdb lists one record per CDR3 protein. The sample contains about 760,000 distinct CDR3 sequences, around three fifths of which appear only once. Input material: blood. Receptors originate from a man aged 35-49 years in good health.

The genes are TRBV20-1 and TRBJ2-5, with 9 bases aligning to TRBD2. Near its end, the DNA agrees better with TRBJ2-7, so the J call may be wrong. Germline V gene sequence: CDR1 DFQATT, CDR2 SNEGSKA (reference sequence). This CDR3 region has 15 residues. DNA for the CDR3: TGCAGTGCTAGGACCTTTAGCGGGAGAAAGGACGAGCAGTACTTC. It encodes CSARTFSGRKDEQYF.

The chain has TRBV4-2 and TRBJ2-1; D assignment may be TRBD1 or TRBD2 (6 bases each). CDR1 and CDR2 (germline): LGHNA, YNFKEQ. Trimming pared 0 bases from V and 7 bases from J, leaving 13 bases between. The CDR3 is 15 residues long. The CDR3 is CASSQDARGGNEQFF. As DNA, the CDR3 is TGTGCCAGCAGCCAAGATGCCCGAGGGGGGAATGAGCAGTTCTTC.

This chain links TRBV7-2 with TRBJ1-5, with 10 bases that match TRBD1. The J segment lost 2 bases and the V segment lost 3 bases, leaving 10 bases of the junction unmatched. This CDR3 region has 18 residues. The germline gives CDR1 SGHTA, CDR2 FQGNSA. The CDR3 nucleotides read TGTGCCAGCAGCTTCCGGGACAGGGGAATGGCCGGCAATCAGCCCCAGCATTTT. Its protein is CASSFRDRGMAGNQPQHF.

There are a few counts of this clonotype. This chain links TRBV11-3 with TRBJ2-1; 10 bases map to TRBD2. The CDR3 is 14 residues long. The V and J ends lost 5 bases and 8 bases, in that order; junction bases with no gene match: 6. Germline CDR1 and CDR2: SGHNT and YENEEA. The CDR3 sequence is CASSPRTSGDEQFF. CDR3 in DNA: TGTGCCAGCAGCCCCCGGACTAGCGGAGATGAGCAGTTCTTC.

This chain uses TRBV5-5 with TRBJ2-1; D tentatively reads TRBD1 or TRBD2 (5 bases each). Trimming took off 2 bases at V and 2 bases at J, with 14 bases between the two ends. Germline CDR1 reads SGHKS; CDR2 reads YYEKEE (reference sequence). This CDR3 region has 16 residues. CDR3 amino acids: CASSFAGHGAYNEQFF. The CDR3 DNA reads TGTGCCAGCAGCTTCGCAGGGCACGGGGCCTACAATGAGCAGTTCTTC.

This chain uses TRBV27 with TRBJ2-3; unclear D gene. CDR1 is MNHEY and CDR2 is SMNVEV in the germline V gene (reference sequence). The CDR3 loop spans 14 amino acids. The ends were cut back, 6 bases at V and 0 bases at J, with 10 bases in the middle. The CDR3 protein is CASREGLSTDTQYF. The CDR3 bases are TGTGCCAGCAGGGAAGGGCTTAGCACAGATACGCAGTATTTT.

This CDR3 is CASSNPGQNRLKPTDNEQFF. The CDR3 bases are TGTGCCAGCAGCAATCCGGGACAGAATAGGCTAAAACCGACCGACAATGAGCAGTTCTTC. V gene TRBV7-9 combines with J gene TRBJ2-1; 7 bases line up with TRBD1. Germline lookup yields CDR1 SEHNR and CDR2 FQNEAQ (reference sequence). Losses at the gene ends were 5 bases for V and 5 bases for J; bases not matched to a gene: 24. The CDR3 extends over 20 amino acids.

The rearrangement links TRBV20-1 to TRBJ1-2; 7 bases map to TRBD1. Germline CDR1 and CDR2: DFQATT and SNEGSKA (reference sequence). The CDR3 runs to 12 residues. Trimming took 5 bases from V and 10 from J; bases not matched to a gene: 10. CDR3 loop: CSAPDRDRSYTF. As DNA, the CDR3 is TGCAGTGCTCCCGACAGGGATAGGTCCTACACCTTC.

CDR3 region: CASTDSRSSYEQYF. Written as DNA, the CDR3 is TGTGCCAGCACGGACAGCCGCAGCTCCTACGAGCAGTACTTC. V usage is TRBV2 and J usage is TRBJ2-4; a possible D gene is TRBD1 (6 bases). The end of the DNA aligns better with TRBJ2-7, so the J call may be wrong. The CDR3 sequence is 14 residues long. Germline V CDR1 and CDR2: SNHLY, FYNNEI.

The chain is built from TRBV6-4 and TRBJ2-2; a possible D gene is TRBD2 (7 bases). Trimming took off 7 bases at V and 4 bases at J, with 19 bases between the two ends. The CDR3 spans 16 residues. Per the germline V gene, CDR1 is MRHNA and CDR2 is SNTAGT. The CDR3 coding sequence is TGTGCCAGCACTTTGGGGGGGCTTCGCGGCACCGGGGAGCTGTTTTTT. This gives the protein CASTLGGLRGTGELFF.